The table lists the clone carrying this T cell receptor beta chain with many counts. This sample is drawn from a study of human T cells and chemical hapten exposure. Specified time point: pre-sensitization, week 0. Stated treatment: therapeutic diphenylcyclopropenone sensitization with weekly scalp DPC. V dropped 4 bases and J dropped 2 bases, with 8 bases sitting between them. The germline CDR1 and CDR2 sequences are SGHDN and FVKESK. The CDR3 covers 13 residues. MiXCR was run by TCRdb on the RACE reads, yielding one entry per CDR3 protein. The data contain about 120,000 distinct CDR3 sequences, about 13% of them singletons.

The specimen was whole blood, collected in connection with sensitization to the hapten diphenylcyclopropenone (DPC). V is TRBV14 and J is TRBJ1-1; no clear D. The clonotype was recovered from a woman aged 18-29 years with alopecia areata. Some clones in this sample may be carry-over from other donors' samples. In DNA, the CDR3 is TGTGCCAGCAGCCTACAGCCAAACACTGAAGCTTTCTTT. This translates into CASSLQPNTEAFF.